Included here is one T cell receptor (beta chain) sequence, with context. Genes here carry mouse names. The CDR3 end is not reached by the read, which stops 1 residue before it; the germline J gene fills it in. Other DNA sequences in the same sample also yield this CDR3. In germline, CDR1 is GFQATS, CDR2 STVNSAI. V was pared by 0 bases and J by 5 bases, with 3 bases between. The CDR3 covers 11 residues. These data come from a study of tissue T cells after allogeneic stem cell transplantation. Measured with immunoSEQ multiplex PCR; TCRdb has only the in-frame clones, and not every one. Among 20,000 to 25,000 clones listed, about 70% were seen once.

This TCR was recovered from a female BALB/c mouse in good health. This line is of MHC haplotype H2-d. The chain links TRBV20 to TRBJ2-5, with no clear D. Sequencing input: blood. The CDR3 protein is CGAREGDTQYF. CDR3 DNA (partial): TGTGGTGCTAGGGAGGGAGACACCCAGTAC.